These T cell receptor beta chains were read from a single sample in a study of molecular identifiers for immune sequencing clone quantification. A single record per CDR3 protein comes from TCRdb applying MiXCR to the PCR reads. This sample has under 600,000 distinct CDR3 sequences; 25% occur once, and the top ten carry over 0.6%. Sequenced material: naive CD8+ T cells from blood, with Jurkat cell RNA spiked in. All receptors come from a human donor in good health. Some libraries in this study had Jurkat cell RNA spiked in. The CDR3 runs from the conserved cysteine through the conserved F or W. A D gene is named only where the DNA matches it firmly. Only some rows state a clone size, as once, few, many or a class for expanded clones.

>TRBJ2-7|TRBD2|14|TRBV5-5|many
CASSWLAGPDEQYF
TGTGCCAGCAGCTGGCTAGCGGGGCCCGACGAGCAGTACTTC
>TRBJ2-5|NA|19|TRBV2|NA
CASGGGSFYQAGVQETQYF
TGTGCCAGCGGAGGGGGTTCGTTTTACCAGGCTGGTGTTCAAGAGACCCAGTACTTC
>TRBJ1-1|TRBD1|14|TRBV20-1|few
CSAITGDFNTEAFF
TGCAGTGCTATCACAGGGGATTTTAACACTGAAGCTTTCTTT
>TRBJ2-1|NA|13|TRBV6-2/TRBV6-3|NA
CASSVGRYNEQFF
TGTGCCAGCAGTGTAGGGCGGTACAATGAGCAGTTCTTC
>TRBJ2-7|NA|13|TRBV6-5|many
CASSTGSNYEQYF
TGTGCCAGCAGTACGGGGAGTAACTACGAGCAGTACTTC
>TRBJ2-5|NA|14|TRBV28|NA
CASSAPWGGETQYF
TGTGCCAGCAGTGCCCCATGGGGCGGGGAGACCCAGTACTTC
>TRBJ2-5|NA|13|TRBV6-1|NA
CASSDSTSWTQYF
TGTGCCAGCAGTGATTCGACATCTTGGACCCAGTACTTC
>TRBJ1-1|TRBD1|18|TRBV4-3|NA
CASSQEGGGVGQASEAFF
TGCGCCAGCAGCCAAGAAGGGGGTGGGGTGGGACAGGCCTCTGAAGCTTTCTTT
>TRBJ2-3|NA|16|TRBV6-2/TRBV6-3|NA
CAISDTATPSTDTQYF
TGTGCCATCAGTGATACAGCTACACCCAGCACAGATACGCAGTATTTT
>TRBJ2-1|NA|20|TRBV4-3|NA
CASSQDSGSLMQAEVDEQFF
TGCGCCAGCAGCCAAGACTCAGGGAGTTTGATGCAGGCGGAGGTTGATGAGCAGTTCTTC
>TRBJ1-1|NA|14|TRBV27|few
CASSYQADGTEAFF
TGTGCCAGCAGTTACCAAGCGGACGGGACAGAAGCTTTCTTT
>TRBJ2-2|NA|13|TRBV5-4|many
CASSLEGSGELFF
TGTGCCAGCAGCTTGGAGGGTTCCGGGGAGCTGTTTTTT
>TRBJ2-3|TRBD2|17|TRBV29-1|many
CSVDSGLAFIGTDTQYF
TGCAGCGTTGATTCGGGACTAGCGTTTATAGGCACAGATACGCAGTATTTT
>TRBJ2-2|NA|14|TRBV14|many
CASSQVRHTGELFF
TGTGCCAGCAGCCAAGTTCGTCACACCGGGGAGCTGTTTTTT
>TRBJ2-1|NA|16|TRBV6-1|NA
CASSEVRNPGVNEQFF
TGTGCCAGCAGTGAAGTCCGCAATCCCGGGGTTAATGAGCAGTTCTTC
>TRBJ2-7|NA|13|TRBV7-9|many
CASSIDTSYEQYF
TGTGCCAGCAGCATCGACACCAGCTACGAGCAGTACTTC
>TRBJ1-2|NA|14|TRBV2|few
CATTGTPLDYGYTF
TGTGCCACTACGGGGACTCCGTTGGACTATGGCTACACCTTC
>TRBJ2-2|NA|15|TRBV7-9|NA
CASSLTADETGELFF
TGTGCCAGCAGCTTAACGGCAGACGAGACCGGGGAGCTGTTTTTT
>TRBJ2-3|TRBD2|16|TRBV7-9|many
CASSSVRGGAEDTQYF
TGTGCCAGCAGCTCAGTAAGGGGAGGGGCAGAAGATACGCAGTATTTT
>TRBJ2-3|NA|13|TRBV27|NA
CASRQRLADTQYF
TGTGCCAGCAGACAACGACTTGCAGATACGCAGTATTTT
>TRBJ1-5|NA|13|TRBV30|NA
CAWSVNSNQPQHF
TGTGCCTGGAGTGTTAACAGCAATCAGCCCCAGCATTTT
>TRBJ1-3|NA|14|TRBV21-1|NA
CASSKSLCGNPIYF
TGTGCCAGCAGCAAATCACTTTGTGGAAACCCCATATATTTT
>TRBJ1-1|NA|14|TRBV13|many
CASSLSYRGTEAFF
TGTGCCAGCAGCTTATCTTACCGTGGAACTGAAGCTTTCTTT
>TRBJ2-7|TRBD1|12|TRBV19|many
CASSPQGVEQYF
TGTGCCAGTAGTCCTCAGGGGGTCGAGCAGTACTTC
>TRBJ2-7|TRBD2|15|TRBV27|NA
CASGGLAGVRYEQYF
TGTGCCAGCGGGGGACTAGCGGGAGTCAGGTACGAGCAGTACTTC
>TRBJ2-3|TRBD1|16|TRBV5-5|NA
CASSWDRVHSTDTQYF
TGTGCCAGCAGCTGGGACAGGGTCCATAGCACAGATACGCAGTATTTT